This TCR beta chain originates from a study of CD8 T cells in Susac syndrome. About the study: Among the Susac syndrome patients sequenced, over 5 had active disease and about eight were in remission.

Findings of the study overall: Peak Susac CD8+ clonal expansion occurred in TEMRA cells and active patients.

Sequencing targeted TCR beta in blood CD8+ and CD4+ T cells. An amount of RNA that ranged from roughly 0.5 to 1 ug was reverse transcribed with random hexamers. Amplification of TCR beta CDR3 was carried out by immunoSEQ multiplex PCR, which covered 54 Vbeta and 13 Jbeta segments. TCRdb passed the immunoSEQ multiplex PCR reads through MiXCR, listing each CDR3 protein once. The sample carries about 80,000 distinct CDR3 sequences, around 94% recorded once. Turning to this clonotype: Antigen specificity is unknown.

Specimen: CD8+ T cells from PBMCs. The TCR sequence derives from a human donor with Susac syndrome.

This CDR3 reads CATSMGQTYEQYF. CDR3 coding DNA: TGTGCCACCAGCATGGGACAGACCTACGAGCAGTACTTC. J is TRBJ2-7 and V is TRBV15; TRBD1 matches at 7 bases. V lost 4 bases to trimming and J lost 2 bases; unmatched junction nucleotides: 2. CDR1 LNHNV and CDR2 YYDKDF come from the germline V gene (reference sequence). The CDR3 has 13 residues. Filled out from reference TRBV15 and TRBJ2-7, the complete variable domain reads DAMVIQNPRYQVTQFGKPVTLSCSQTLNHNVMYWYQQKSSQAPKLLFHYYDKDFNNEADTPDNFQSRRPNTSFCFLDIRSPGLGDTAMYLCATSMGQTYEQYFGPGTRLTVT.